This TCR beta chain was sequenced for a study of vaccination effects on CD4 cells after COVID-19. Study-wide points: Marked clonal contraction of both clone types appeared late after vaccination.

Profiling relied on immunoSEQ multiplex PCR, and the TCRdb table lists in-frame clones only, not all of them. This sample has about 46,000 clones; approximately 81% occur once, and the top ten carry just over 8.5%. Comment on this clone: Its antigen remains unknown.

This CDR3 is built from 16 residues. The V gene's germline CDR1 is LGHNA and CDR2 YNFKEQ. With V trimmed by 4 bases and J by 1 base, 2 bases remained unmatched. Cultured cells yielded isolated CD4+ T cells after approximately nine days. The sequence derives from a human donor who had a prior SARS-CoV-2 infection. The sequenced sample was CD4+ T cells from PBMCs cultured without peptide, obtained before COVID-19 vaccination. The genes are TRBV4-2 and TRBJ2-3, with 13 positions matching TRBD2. This chain's CDR3 is CASSPGLAGGTDTQYF. The CDR3 nucleotides read TGTGCCAGCAGCCCAGGACTAGCGGGGGGCACAGATACGCAGTATTTT.